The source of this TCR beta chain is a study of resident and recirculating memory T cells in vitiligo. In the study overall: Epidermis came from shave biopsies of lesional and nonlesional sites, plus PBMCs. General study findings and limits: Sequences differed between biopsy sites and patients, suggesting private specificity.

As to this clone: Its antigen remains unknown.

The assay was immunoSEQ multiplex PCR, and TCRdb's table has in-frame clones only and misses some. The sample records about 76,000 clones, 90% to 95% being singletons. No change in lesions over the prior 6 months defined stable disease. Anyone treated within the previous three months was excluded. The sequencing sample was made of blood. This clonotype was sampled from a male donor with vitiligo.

The chain's CDR3 is CASYIRGSNEQFF. CDR3 in DNA: TGTGCCAGCTATATTAGGGGGTCGAATGAGCAGTTCTTC. V is TRBV27 and J is TRBJ2-1; TRBD1 might be the D (6 bases). Per the germline V gene, CDR1 is MNHEY and CDR2 is SMNVEV (reference sequence). V lost 8 bases to trimming and J lost 7 bases, with 15 bases between them. The CDR3 contains 13 residues.